A few counts support the clone carrying this T cell receptor beta chain. The V end was cut by 6 bases, the J end by 0 bases, with 14 bases between. This CDR3 is built from 15 residues. The germline V gene encodes CDR1 LNHNV and CDR2 YYDKDF (reference sequence). These data originate in a study of T-cell reconstitution after alpha-beta-depleted transplantation in children. Preparation of the TCRbeta library used unique molecular identifiers. TCRdb ran MiXCR on the PCR reads and lists one entry per CDR3 protein. Among more than 500,000 distinct CDR3 sequences listed, about an eighth were seen once. Sequencing was performed on PBMCs, mostly from graft donor cells, taken 180 days after TCRalphabeta/CD19-depleted stem cell transplant. This clonotype originated in a female patient aged 2 to 10 who had a stem cell transplant for aplastic anemia, so the T cells may come from the graft donor. The rearrangement links TRBV15 to TRBJ1-1; possibly TRBD1 for D (6 bases). CDR3 bases: TGTGCCACCAGTTCCCCTGACAGGTTGAACACTGAAGCTTTCTTT. Residues: CATSSPDRLNTEAFF.